The 3 T cell receptor beta chains in this list originate from one sample, sequenced in a study of T and B cells in COVID-19 patients. Multiplex PCR with BIOMED2 TRB-A/B primer pools amplified TRB rearrangements. TCRdb used MiXCR to reprocess the multiplex PCR reads, holding one entry per CDR3 protein. This sample has 1,200 to 1,500 distinct CDR3 sequences; roughly 25% occur once, and the top ten carry roughly 51%. From blood, roughly 220-550 ng of genomic DNA served as TRB template. Material for sequencing was blood. These receptors all stem from a human donor with active COVID-19.

This clonotype has a handful of counts. The chain couples TRBV11-2 to TRBJ1-2, with D uncertain. The V and J ends lost 5 bases and 2 bases respectively, with 9 bases between them. Germline V CDR1 and CDR2: SGHAT, FQNNGV. The CDR3 runs 13 residues. The CDR3 DNA reads TGTGCCAGCAGCGCAGGACTAAACTATGGCTACACCTTC. It yields the protein CASSAGLNYGYTF.

This clonotype is judged medium-sized. V is TRBV5-4 and J is TRBJ1-2, with TRBD1 matching over 7 bases. Germline trimming cut 4 bases from V and 3 bases from J; bases unmatched to any gene: 12. CDR1 and CDR2 (germline): SGHNT, YYREEE (reference sequence). The CDR3 consists of 16 residues. CDR3 protein: CASSGGQGVIDYGYTF. The CDR3 DNA sequence: TGTGCCAGCAGCGGGGGTCAGGGGGTGATAGACTATGGCTACACCTTC.

In its sample, this clonotype was seen once. This chain uses TRBV10-2 with TRBJ1-5; D is perhaps TRBD1 (5 bases). The CDR3 is 15 amino acids. Germline assignment: CDR1 WSHSY and CDR2 SAAADI. V dropped 6 bases and J dropped 3 bases, with 15 bases sitting between them. The CDR3 loop reads CASRAGGGNNQPQHF. As DNA, the CDR3 is TGCGCCAGCAGGGCCGGGGGGGGGAACAATCAGCCCCAGCATTTT.